The 24 T cell receptor beta chains below all came from one sample that was sequenced in a study of T cells after yellow fever vaccination. One entry per CDR3 protein results from TCRdb running MiXCR on the 5' RACE reads. The sample lists under 100,000 distinct CDR3 sequences; 5.8% were seen once. The source material was CD8+ T cells sorted from PBMCs, sampled 10 days after the yellow fever booster vaccination. The receptor source for this set is a man between 18 and 29 years old who received the YFV17D yellow fever vaccine.

The V call is TRBV9, the J call TRBJ2-3; 7 bases fit TRBD2. Germline CDR1 and CDR2: SGDLS and YYNGEE. V trimming: 0 bases; J trimming: 2 bases; junction bases outside the gene matches: 6. The CDR3 runs to 16 residues. As DNA, the CDR3 is TGTGCCAGCAGCGTAGAGCCCGGGGGGATCACAGATACGCAGTATTTT. Its protein product is CASSVEPGGITDTQYF.

This clonotype showed up just a few times. This chain uses TRBV12-3 or TRBV12-4 with TRBJ1-2, with unresolved D. V lost 3 bases, J lost 2 bases, and 7 bases lay in between. CDR3 size: 13 residues. CDR3 bases: TGTGCCAGCAGTTTCGGGGAGAACTATGGCTACACCTTC. Its translation is CASSFGENYGYTF.

The rearrangement joins TRBV6-6 to TRBJ2-7; TRBD1 agrees at 7 bases. The V gene end was trimmed by 6 bases and the J gene end by 0 bases; junction bases not matched to a gene: 20. The V gene's germline CDR1 is MNHNY and CDR2 SVGAGI (reference sequence). The CDR3 has 19 amino acids. CDR3 region: CASSTRRGTGPLNSYEQYV. CDR3 DNA: TGTGCCAGCAGCACACGCAGGGGGACGGGGCCCTTGAACTCCTACGAGCAGTACGTC.

This clonotype has more than one count but fewer than ten. The genes are TRBV6-4 and TRBJ2-1, with TRBD1 as a possible D gene (5 bases). Germline V gene lookup returns CDR1 MRHNA and CDR2 SNTAGT. The CDR3 has 14 residues. V shed 5 bases and J shed 5 bases, with 13 bases lying between them. The CDR3 spells CASSPDTPHNEQFF. CDR3 DNA: TGTGCCAGCAGTCCGGACACCCCGCACAATGAGCAGTTCTTC.

V usage is TRBV9 and J usage is TRBJ2-2, with 9 bases that match TRBD1. The CDR3 sequence is 18 residues long. The germline V gene has CDR1 SGDLS and CDR2 YYNGEE. V gave up 4 bases and J gave up 1 base; unmatched junction bases: 11. The CDR3 DNA reads TGTGCCAGCAGCTCTACCCGGGACAGGGTTAGGAACACCGGGGAGCTGTTTTTT. This gives the protein CASSSTRDRVRNTGELFF.

This rearrangement joins TRBV20-1 to TRBJ1-2; tentative D call: TRBD1 (6 bases). Germline V lookup: CDR1 DFQATT, CDR2 SNEGSKA (reference sequence). Trimming left V 2 bases short and J 8 bases short, with 12 bases between. The CDR3 runs 12 residues. For the CDR3, the DNA is TGCAGTGCTAGATTGCAGGGGCGAGGCTACACCTTC. Encoded protein: CSARLQGRGYTF.

The DNA of the CDR3 is TGTGCCAGCAGTTGGACAGGGGCTCTCTCTGGGGCCAACGTCCTGACTTTC. Amino acids: CASSWTGALSGANVLTF. The chain carries TRBV27 and TRBJ2-6; TRBD1 aligns across 9 bases. This CDR3 contains 17 residues. CDR1 and CDR2 (germline): MNHEY, SMNVEV (reference sequence). V dropped 4 bases and J dropped 0; count of bases not matched to a gene: 4.

This clonotype has just a few counts. The chain employs TRBV9 and TRBJ1-5; D remains ambiguous. V gave up 3 bases and J gave up 4 bases, with 8 bases separating them. Germline assignment: CDR1 SGDLS and CDR2 YYNGEE. The CDR3 is 13 amino acids. The DNA for the CDR3 is TGTGCCAGCAGCGAGATTGGGAATCAGCCCCAGCATTTT. The encoded protein is CASSEIGNQPQHF.

The V and J genes are TRBV12-5 and TRBJ2-3, with 10 bases identical to TRBD2. The V and J ends lost 2 bases and 4 bases, in that order; junction bases with no gene match: 15. Germline V gene lookup returns CDR1 LGHNT and CDR2 FRNRAP. CDR3 length: 19 amino acids. The CDR3 DNA follows: TGTGCTAGTGGTTTGATGTCCGGGAGCGGGGGGGCCAGGGCAGATACGCAGTATTTT. It encodes CASGLMSGSGGARADTQYF.

This chain connects TRBV7-9 to TRBJ2-1; D gene unclear. V shed 3 bases and J shed 7 bases, with 7 bases lying between them. The CDR3 totals 12 residues. Germline CDR1 is SEHNR and CDR2 is FQNEAQ (reference sequence). CDR3 residues: CASSFLINEQFF. Here the CDR3 DNA reads TGTGCCAGCAGCTTCTTAATAAATGAGCAGTTCTTC.

The chain has TRBV20-1 and TRBJ2-7, with D tentatively TRBD1 or TRBD2 (5 bases each). This CDR3 spans 13 amino acids. Trimming cost V 2 bases and J 3 bases, with 11 bases left between them. Germline lookup yields CDR1 DFQATT and CDR2 SNEGSKA (reference sequence). The chain's CDR3 is CSARSRERYEQYV. In DNA form, the CDR3 reads TGCAGTGCTAGATCCAGGGAGCGCTACGAGCAGTACGTC.

A few counts support this clonotype. The chain employs TRBV5-1 and TRBJ1-6; the match to TRBD1 covers 7 bases. The CDR3 totals 17 residues. CDR1 SGHRS and CDR2 YFSETQ come from the germline V gene. J was trimmed by 8 bases and V by 3 bases; bases with no gene match: 14. CDR3 nucleotide sequence: TGCGCCAGCAGCTCTAAGACAGGGAGGCAGAAGGATTCACCCCTCCACTTT. The encoded protein is CASSSKTGRQKDSPLHF.

This clonotype appeared a few times. This chain uses TRBV4-3 with TRBJ2-1, with 9 bases lining up with TRBD1. J gave up 7 bases and V 2 bases, and 3 bases lay outside the gene matches. This CDR3 has 14 residues. Germline CDR1 LGHNA, CDR2 YSLEER. This CDR3 is CASSQRQGVNEQFF. Written as DNA, the CDR3 is TGCGCCAGCAGCCAACGACAGGGGGTTAATGAGCAGTTCTTC.

This clonotype has a handful of counts. The rearrangement joins TRBV12-3 or TRBV12-4 to TRBJ2-5, with 11 bases identical to TRBD2. J was trimmed by 7 bases and V by 6 bases; bases with no gene match: 4. This CDR3 contains 13 residues. For the CDR3, the DNA is TGTGCCAGCAGACAAGGACTAGCGGGGACCCAGTACTTC. Translating gives CASRQGLAGTQYF.

This clonotype was observed a handful of times. V gene TRBV5-6 combines with J gene TRBJ2-5; D remains ambiguous. Germline CDR1 and CDR2: SGHDT and YYEEEE. V shed 4 bases and J shed 5 bases, with 21 bases lying between them. The CDR3 spans 16 residues. The CDR3 reads CASSPTRTNKAETQYF. The CDR3 coding sequence is TGTGCCAGCAGCCCGACACGTACCAATAAGGCGGAGACCCAGTACTTC.

The J gene is TRBJ2-2, the V gene TRBV4-1; TRBD1 matches at 9 bases. J was trimmed by 7 bases and V by 4 bases; bases with no gene match: 7. CDR3 length: 15 amino acids. Germline CDR1 and CDR2: MGHRA and YSYEKL. The CDR3 DNA is TGCGCCAGCAGCCCATACAGGGGGCTGAGCGGGGAGCTGTTTTTT. Translation gives CASSPYRGLSGELFF.

The CDR3 sequence: CASSLRTGVSEAFF. Here the CDR3 DNA reads TGTGCCAGCAGCCTGAGGACAGGGGTCTCTGAAGCTTTCTTT. The chain links TRBV7-9 to TRBJ1-1, with TRBD1 matching 9 bases. After removal of 5 bases from V and 6 bases from J, the junction contained 7 bases not matched to a gene. The germline gives CDR1 SEHNR, CDR2 FQNEAQ (reference sequence). The CDR3 consists of 14 residues.

CDR3 sequence reads: CASSDSMTGVIGELFF. The DNA of the CDR3 is TGTGCCAGCAGCGACTCGATGACAGGGGTGATCGGGGAGCTGTTTTTT. The gene calls are TRBV7-9 and TRBJ2-2; 8 positions agree with TRBD1. With 5 bases clipped from V and 7 bases from J, the junction kept 12 bases outside the gene matches. Per germline, CDR1 SEHNR and CDR2 FQNEAQ (reference sequence). The CDR3 runs to 16 residues.

This chain uses TRBV10-2 with TRBJ2-7; D is uncertain. The J call may be faulty, since TRBJ2-5 better matches the DNA end. CDR1 is WSHSY and CDR2 is SAAADI in the germline V gene. The CDR3 runs to 13 residues. In nucleotides, the CDR3 is TGCGCCAGCTCGGTTTCAGGCCGGGAGACCCAGTACTTC. Its protein product is CASSVSGRETQYF.

The J gene is TRBJ2-2, the V gene TRBV4-1; 12 bases fit TRBD2. Per germline, CDR1 MGHRA and CDR2 YSYEKL. CDR3 length: 19 residues. The trim removed 8 bases at V and 1 base at J, leaving 14 bases unmatched. CDR3: CASFHTTSGGSWNTGELFF. The CDR3 nucleotides are TGCGCCAGCTTCCACACTACTAGCGGGGGGTCTTGGAACACCGGGGAGCTGTTTTTT.

This clonotype was picked up a small number of times. V gene TRBV7-8 combines with J gene TRBJ1-2; 7 nucleotides agree with TRBD1. J was trimmed by 0 bases and V by 5 bases; bases with no gene match: 15. The CDR3 sequence is 18 residues long. Germline CDR1 reads SGHVS; CDR2 reads FQNEAQ. CDR3 region: CASSRNRDSYAANYGYTF. CDR3 bases: TGTGCCAGCAGCCGCAACCGGGACAGTTATGCAGCTAACTATGGCTACACCTTC.

This clonotype was observed many times. The chain uses TRBV6-2 or TRBV6-3 and TRBJ2-5, with 9 positions matching TRBD2. Germline V gene lookup returns CDR1 MNHEY and CDR2 SVGEGT. The ends lost 2 bases at V and 0 bases at J; junction bases unmatched: 7. The CDR3 is 17 amino acids. CDR3 nucleotides: TGTGCCAGCAGTTACATCCTAGCGGGGATGTACCAAGAGACCCAGTACTTC. This translates into CASSYILAGMYQETQYF.

V is TRBV21-1 and J is TRBJ2-7; TRBD2 is the table's D call and was not checked against the DNA. TRBV21-1 is assigned pseudogene status. This CDR3 has 14 amino acids. The CDR3 bases are TGTGCCAGCGACGGAGGGGAGGGGATTTACGAGCAGTACGTC. It yields the protein CASDGGEGIYEQYV.

This clonotype was detected only a few times. The chain links TRBV9 to TRBJ2-3; TRBD2 might be the D (5 bases). The V end was cut by 3 bases, the J end by 0 bases, with 8 bases between. In germline, CDR1 is SGDLS, CDR2 YYNGEE. This CDR3 region has 14 residues. The CDR3 bases are TGTGCCAGCAGCGAAAGCGGAAGCACAGATACGCAGTATTTT. Its protein is CASSESGSTDTQYF.